These 15 T cell receptor beta chains were all obtained from the same sample, sequenced in a study of CD8 T cells in ankylosing spondylitis. TCRdb re-analysed the 5' RACE reads in MiXCR, keeping a single row per CDR3 protein. The sample consists of 350,000 or so distinct CDR3 sequences, 14% to 15% of them appearing once. Sequenced material: blood, either unsorted or a sorted T cell fraction (not recorded which). The receptors were gathered from a male donor with ankylosing spondylitis or in good health (not recorded which).

CDR3 coding DNA: TGCGCCAGCCGGGGACTAGCGGGACCAAATGAGCAGTTCTTC. It encodes CASRGLAGPNEQFF. The rearrangement uses TRBV5-1 and TRBJ2-1; 13 nucleotides agree with TRBD2. Germline CDR1 and CDR2: SGHRS and YFSETQ. The CDR3 spans 14 residues. V was clipped by 7 bases and J by 7 bases; unmatched bases: 5. Together with reference TRBV5-1 and TRBJ2-1, the CDR3 gives the full variable domain: KAGVTQTPRYLIKTRGQQVTLSCSPISGHRSVSWYQQTPGQGLQFLFEYFSETQRNKGNFPGRFSGRQFSNSRSEMNVSTLELGDSALYLCASRGLAGPNEQFFGPGTRLTVL.

Only a few counts were recorded for this clonotype. This chain joins TRBV7-6 and TRBJ2-7; perhaps TRBD2 as D (5 bases). V was clipped by 0 bases and J by 5 bases, with 5 bases between them. The CDR3 runs to 12 residues. Germline assignment: CDR1 SGHVS and CDR2 FNYEAQ. CDR3 loop: CASSLAEDEQYF. The CDR3 DNA sequence: TGTGCCAGCAGCTTAGCGGAGGACGAGCAGTACTTC. The whole variable domain, remainder taken from reference TRBV7-6 and TRBJ2-7, is GAGVSQSPRYKVTKRGQDVALRCDPISGHVSLYWYRQALGQGPEFLTYFNYEAQQDKSGLPNDRFSAERPEGSISTLTIQRTEQRDSAMYRCASSLAEDEQYFGPGTRLTVT.

The rearrangement uses TRBV6-2 or TRBV6-3 and TRBJ1-1, with 7 bases aligning to TRBD1. This CDR3 region has 12 residues. With V trimmed by 6 bases and J by 7 bases, 5 bases remained unmatched. Germline V lookup: CDR1 MNHEY, CDR2 SVGEGT. The CDR3 DNA is TGTGCCAGCAGCCGAGGGACAGTTGAAGCTTTCTTT. The encoded protein is CASSRGTVEAFF.

The chain combines TRBV3-1 with TRBJ2-2; 12 bases match TRBD2. CDR1 and CDR2 from the germline V gene are LGHDT and YNNKEL (reference sequence). The CDR3 runs to 16 residues. V shed 1 base, J shed 8 bases, and the junction held 5 bases outside the gene matches. The CDR3 bases are TGTGCCAGCAGCCAAGGACTAGCGGGAGTCTTTGGGGAGCTGTTTTTT. The encoded protein is CASSQGLAGVFGELFF. Full variable domain (missing parts from reference TRBV3-1 and TRBJ2-2): DTAVSQTPKYLVTQMGNDKSIKCEQNLGHDTMYWYKQDSKKFLKIMFSYNNKELIINETVPNRFSPKSPDKAHLNLHINSLELGDSAVYFCASSQGLAGVFGELFFGEGSRLTVL.

The chain is built from TRBV5-4 and TRBJ1-2; a weak D match, TRBD1 (5 bases). CDR1 SGHNT and CDR2 YYREEE come from the germline V gene (reference sequence). The CDR3 loop spans 14 amino acids. V dropped 1 base and J dropped 4 bases, with 11 bases sitting between them. CDR3 nucleotide sequence: TGTGCCAGCAGCTTGACTGCAGGGACCTATGGCTACACCTTC. Translating gives CASSLTAGTYGYTF.

V and J are TRBV10-3 and TRBJ2-1, with TRBD2 matching over 8 bases. Germline lookup yields CDR1 ENHRY and CDR2 SYGVKD. The V and J ends lost 2 bases and 0 bases, in that order; junction bases with no gene match: 9. The CDR3 spans 18 residues. CDR3 DNA sequence: TGTGCCATCAGTGAGCCGGCGGGGGGCCGCAGCTCCTACAATGAGCAGTTCTTC. This gives the protein CAISEPAGGRSSYNEQFF.

This clonotype was detected many times. V usage is TRBV20-1 and J usage is TRBJ2-2; D perhaps matches TRBD2 (6 bases). The CDR3 has 14 amino acids. With 5 bases removed from V and 8 bases from J, the gap between germline ends came to 18 bases. Germline loops: CDR1 DFQATT, CDR2 SNEGSKA (reference sequence). CDR3 sequence (DNA): TGCAGTGCTCGGGGAGGCCGGGACTCAGGGGAGCTGTTTTTT. It specifies CSARGGRDSGELFF.

The table lists this clonotype with a few counts. The J gene is TRBJ1-1, the V gene TRBV12-3 or TRBV12-4; maybe TRBD1 (6 bases). The germline V and J ends were trimmed by 5 bases and 6 bases, with 16 bases remaining between them. This CDR3 comprises 14 residues. CDR3 in amino acids: CASSVLQGNAEAFF. The CDR3 DNA follows: TGTGCCAGCAGTGTATTACAGGGTAACGCTGAAGCTTTCTTT.

This clonotype is a singleton in its sample. The J gene is TRBJ2-1, the V gene TRBV4-1; D may be TRBD1 (5 bases). V shed 1 base and J shed 7 bases, with 11 bases lying between them. Germline V gene data show CDR1 as MGHRA and CDR2 as YSYEKL. The CDR3 is made up of 14 amino acids. The CDR3 sequence is CASSQAPRVNEQFF. The CDR3 DNA reads TGCGCCAGCAGCCAAGCACCCAGGGTAAATGAGCAGTTCTTC.

This rearrangement joins TRBV10-2 to TRBJ1-1; TRBD1 is a possible D gene (6 bases). Between the trimmed V and J ends, which lost 0 bases and 1 base, there was a span of 12 bases. The CDR3 spans 16 residues. Germline V gives CDR1 WSHSY, CDR2 SAAADI. The CDR3 nucleotides are TGCGCCAGCAGTGAGTCGATCGGGGGCCCGAACACTGAAGCTTTCTTT. This translates into CASSESIGGPNTEAFF.

This clonotype was found a few times. V is TRBV18 and J is TRBJ2-5, with unresolved D. Germline CDR1 is KGHSH and CDR2 is LQKENI. The CDR3 runs 13 residues. Trimming took 2 bases from V and 5 from J, leaving 9 bases between them. The CDR3 DNA sequence: TGTGCCAGCTCACCAGGGATAGAGGAGACCCAGTACTTC. Translation: CASSPGIEETQYF.

The J gene is TRBJ2-3, the V gene TRBV5-1; 9 bases align to TRBD1. The ends lost 4 bases at V and 6 bases at J; junction bases unmatched: 9. The CDR3 covers 15 residues. Germline V gene lookup returns CDR1 SGHRS and CDR2 YFSETQ. CDR3 coding DNA: TGCGCCAGCAGCCCGGACAGGGGAGCAGTGGATACGCAGTATTTT. It is translated as CASSPDRGAVDTQYF.

This clonotype was observed a handful of times. J is TRBJ2-1 and V is TRBV4-1; perhaps TRBD1 as D (5 bases). Germline assignment: CDR1 MGHRA and CDR2 YSYEKL. The CDR3 consists of 17 residues. V shed 1 base and J shed 9 bases, with 22 bases lying between them. CDR3 loop: CASSQGGLGMGSVEQFF. CDR3 nucleotides: TGCGCCAGCAGCCAAGGGGGCCTGGGCATGGGCTCGGTTGAGCAGTTCTTC.

V usage is TRBV4-1 and J usage is TRBJ1-1; 8 bases agree with TRBD1. With 3 bases clipped from V and 4 bases from J, the junction kept 4 bases outside the gene matches. CDR1 is MGHRA, CDR2 YSYEKL, per germline. The CDR3 has 14 residues. The CDR3 DNA reads TGCGCCAGCAGCCATGCCGGGACAGGCACTGAAGCTTTCTTT. Its translation: CASSHAGTGTEAFF.

Here the CDR3 DNA reads TGCAGTGCTAGAGCGGGGGGGCTAGGCACCGGGGAGCTGTTTTTT. It encodes CSARAGGLGTGELFF. The gene calls are TRBV20-1 and TRBJ2-2, with 8 bases matching TRBD2. With V trimmed by 1 base and J by 4 bases, 5 bases remained unmatched. This CDR3 comprises 15 residues. Germline V lookup: CDR1 DFQATT, CDR2 SNEGSKA (reference sequence).